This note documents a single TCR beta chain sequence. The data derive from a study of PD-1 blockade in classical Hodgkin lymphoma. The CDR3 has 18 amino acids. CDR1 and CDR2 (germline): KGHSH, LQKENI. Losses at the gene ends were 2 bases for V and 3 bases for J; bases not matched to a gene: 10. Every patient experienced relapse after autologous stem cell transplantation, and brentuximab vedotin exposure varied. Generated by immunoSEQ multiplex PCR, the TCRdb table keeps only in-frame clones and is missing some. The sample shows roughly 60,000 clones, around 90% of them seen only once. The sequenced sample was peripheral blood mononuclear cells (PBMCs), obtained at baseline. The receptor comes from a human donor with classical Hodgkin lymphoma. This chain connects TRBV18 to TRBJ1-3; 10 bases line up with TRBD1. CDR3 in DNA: TGTGCCAGCTCACCAATCCGGGACAGGGGTTCGTATGGAAACACCATATATTTT. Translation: CASSPIRDRGSYGNTIYF.